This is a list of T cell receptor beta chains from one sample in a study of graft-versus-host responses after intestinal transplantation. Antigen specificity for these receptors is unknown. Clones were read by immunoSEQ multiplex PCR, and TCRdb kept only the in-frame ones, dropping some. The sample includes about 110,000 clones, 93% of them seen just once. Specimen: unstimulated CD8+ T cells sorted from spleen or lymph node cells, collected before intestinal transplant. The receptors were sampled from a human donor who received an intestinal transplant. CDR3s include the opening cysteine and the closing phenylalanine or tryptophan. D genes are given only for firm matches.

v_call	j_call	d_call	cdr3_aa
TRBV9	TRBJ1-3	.	CASSSDSGNTIYF
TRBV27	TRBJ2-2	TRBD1	CASSLQFGGTGNTGELFF
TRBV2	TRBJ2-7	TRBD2	CASSGLAPEQYF
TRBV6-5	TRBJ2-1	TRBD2	CASSPVDSGVWEQFF
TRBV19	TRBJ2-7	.	CASSILDGAAYEQYF
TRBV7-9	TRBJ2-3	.	CARAQIPAVTDTQYF
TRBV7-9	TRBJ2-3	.	CASSRSSDTQYF
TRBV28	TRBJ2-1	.	CASSLGEQFF
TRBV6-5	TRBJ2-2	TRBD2	CASSYSWGERGGELFF
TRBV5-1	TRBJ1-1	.	CASSLAGGDTGAFF
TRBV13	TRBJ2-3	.	CASSPRGNEGTDTQYF
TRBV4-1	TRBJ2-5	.	CASSAGRETQYF
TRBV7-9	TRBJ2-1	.	CASSLSSGEQFF
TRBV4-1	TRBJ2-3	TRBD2	CASSQALSGRYTDTQYF
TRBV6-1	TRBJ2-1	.	CASSEAGRISNEQFF
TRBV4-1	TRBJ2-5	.	CASSQDRLPYQETQYF
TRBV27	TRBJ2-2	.	CASSFKGGGTGELFF
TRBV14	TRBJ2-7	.	CASSGGERYEQYF
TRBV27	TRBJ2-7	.	CASRQRLGYEQYF